The clone carrying this T cell receptor beta chain was counted a single time. What it recognizes is unknown. At one end the junction does not follow the germline gene, possibly because of a read error. Thyroid surgery was preceded by no treatment in any patient. The CDR3 consists of 12 residues. Germline values: CDR1 DFQATT, CDR2 SNEGSKA (reference sequence). The sample comes from a study of metastatic and nonmetastatic thyroid tumors. Study context: Comparative analysis of repertoires was undertaken across blood and tumor or nodule tissue obtained from malignant and benign thyroid patients. The study's findings and limits: It was reported that TCR beta diversity was significantly higher in malignant thyroid tumors than benign nodules, in blood and tumor.

How the authors handled the data: Using the CDR3 differences seen across clinicopathological groups, the authors built a distant-metastasis classifier for papillary thyroid cancer, which was meant to discriminate distant-metastatic patients. TCRdb re-analyzed the PCR reads through MiXCR. In this record, the V and J calls reflect TCRdb's handling and not the investigators' own analysis. Of some 83,000 clones in the sample, 12% are singletons; the top ten hold 7% to 10%. This TCR was recovered from a female donor with papillary thyroid cancer or a benign thyroid nodule (not recorded which). Some clones in this sample may be carry-over from other donors' samples. This chain links TRBV20-1 with TRBJ2-4; D is possibly TRBD2 (5 bases). Sequenced sample: tumor tissue. The CDR3 DNA follows: TGCGGTGCTAGAGGAGGCCTTAACATTCAGTACTTC. It yields the protein CGARGGLNIQYF.